A selection of T cell receptor beta chains follows, all from one sample in a study of identical twins. Each CDR3 protein gets one entry after TCRdb re-called the 5' RACE reads with MiXCR. This table has roughly 260,000 distinct CDR3 sequences, about 14% appearing once. The sample taken for sequencing was memory (CD45RO+) T cells sorted from blood. The receptors derive from a young woman in good health. CDR3s include the opening cysteine and the closing phenylalanine or tryptophan. Clone sizes are given selectively: once, few, many, or a class where the clone is expanded.

j_call v_call cdr3_length clone_size cdr3_aa
TRBJ1-1 TRBV20-1 14 few CSATLQWSNTEAFF
TRBJ1-1 TRBV5-1 12 many CASSFLNTEAFF
TRBJ2-3 TRBV5-1 16 few CASSLGLGGTTDTQYF
TRBJ2-7 TRBV5-6 15 NA CASSPMTSGLTEQYF
TRBJ1-2 TRBV19 14 few CASSSYRGSYGYTF
TRBJ2-7 TRBV7-2 12 NA CASSSRQDEQYF
TRBJ1-2 TRBV12-3/TRBV12-4 12 NA CASRTGGYGYTF
TRBJ2-5 TRBV5-6 16 few CASSLGGRQGQETQYF
TRBJ2-3 TRBV19 13 few CASSIDREDTQYF
TRBJ2-5 TRBV10-3 14 few CAANAGDPEETQYF
TRBJ2-7 TRBV19 13 NA CASSRGPIYEQYF
TRBJ2-2 TRBV30 14 many CAVNPGTYTGELFF
TRBJ2-5 TRBV7-9 14 few CASRAGTSGKTQYF
TRBJ1-1 TRBV5-1 15 few CASSFTGAANTEAFF
TRBJ2-7 TRBV15 17 few CATSRDPSTGGRNEQYF
TRBJ1-2 TRBV20-1 14 NA CSAGGDNADYVYTF
TRBJ2-1 TRBV7-3 16 NA CASSLDRGSSYNEQFF
TRBJ1-4 TRBV11-3 12 few CASSHGNEKLFF
TRBJ2-3 TRBV20-1 15 few CSARDRWVSTDTQYF
TRBJ2-4 TRBV12-3/TRBV12-4 14 few CASSFLGPQNIQYF
TRBJ1-6 TRBV2 14 NA CASAGGPYNSPLHF
TRBJ2-3 TRBV3-1 15 NA CASSQDPASTDTQYF
TRBJ2-1 TRBV7-9 15 NA CASSLRDRGYNEQFF
TRBJ1-2 TRBV6-1 15 few CASSPPGRAAYGYTF
TRBJ1-6 TRBV11-2 15 NA CASSLESGRNSPLHF
TRBJ1-3 TRBV3-1 14 NA CASSQGVEGNTIYF
TRBJ2-2 TRBV20-1 14 few CSARFARGSGELFF
TRBJ1-1 TRBV6-6 12 NA CASNGFYTEAFF